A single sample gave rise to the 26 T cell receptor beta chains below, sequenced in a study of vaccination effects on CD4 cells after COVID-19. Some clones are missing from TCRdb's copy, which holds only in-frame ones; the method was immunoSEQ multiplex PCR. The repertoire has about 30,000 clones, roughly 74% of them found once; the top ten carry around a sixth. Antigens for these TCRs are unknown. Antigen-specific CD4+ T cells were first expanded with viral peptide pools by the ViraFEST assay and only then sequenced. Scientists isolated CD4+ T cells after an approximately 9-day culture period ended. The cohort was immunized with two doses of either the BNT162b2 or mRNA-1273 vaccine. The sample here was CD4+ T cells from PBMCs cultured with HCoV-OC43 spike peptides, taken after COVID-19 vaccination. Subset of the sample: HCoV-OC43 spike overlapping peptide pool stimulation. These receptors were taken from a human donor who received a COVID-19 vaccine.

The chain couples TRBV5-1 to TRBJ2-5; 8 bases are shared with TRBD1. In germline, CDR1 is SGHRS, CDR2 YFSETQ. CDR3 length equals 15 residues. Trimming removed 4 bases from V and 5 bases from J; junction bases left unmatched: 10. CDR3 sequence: CASSHRTGIMETQYF. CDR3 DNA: TGCGCCAGCAGCCATCGGACAGGGATCATGGAGACCCAGTACTTC.

The CDR3 loop reads CASSLTYRTGVGGYTF. Here the CDR3 DNA reads TGTGCCAGCAGCTTAACCTATCGGACAGGGGTCGGTGGCTACACCTTC. The chain employs TRBV7-6 and TRBJ1-2, with TRBD1 matching over 9 bases. The CDR3 consists of 16 residues. Unmatched junction bases numbered 11, after V lost 2 bases and J lost 7 bases. In germline, CDR1 is SGHVS, CDR2 FNYEAQ.

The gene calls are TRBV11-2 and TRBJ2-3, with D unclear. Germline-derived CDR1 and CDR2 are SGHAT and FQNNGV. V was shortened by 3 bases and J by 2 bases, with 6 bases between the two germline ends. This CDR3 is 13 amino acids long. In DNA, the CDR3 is TGTGCCAGCAGCTTTTACGACACAGATACGCAGTATTTT. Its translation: CASSFYDTDTQYF.

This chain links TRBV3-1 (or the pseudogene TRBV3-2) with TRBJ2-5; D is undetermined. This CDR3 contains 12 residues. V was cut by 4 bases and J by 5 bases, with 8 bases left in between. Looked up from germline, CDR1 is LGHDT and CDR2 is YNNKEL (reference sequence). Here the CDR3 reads CASSPYRETQYF. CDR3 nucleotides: TGTGCCAGCAGCCCCTACCGGGAGACCCAGTACTTC.

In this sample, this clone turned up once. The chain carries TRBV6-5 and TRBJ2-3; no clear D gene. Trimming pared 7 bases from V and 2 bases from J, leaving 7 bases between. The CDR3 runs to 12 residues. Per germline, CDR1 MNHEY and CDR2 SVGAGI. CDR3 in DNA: TGTGCCAGCACCCGCCCCACAGATACGCAGTATTTT. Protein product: CASTRPTDTQYF.

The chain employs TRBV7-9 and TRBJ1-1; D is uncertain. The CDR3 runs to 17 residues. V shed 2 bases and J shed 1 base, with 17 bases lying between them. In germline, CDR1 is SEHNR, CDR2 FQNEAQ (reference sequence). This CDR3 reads CASSLLRPDRRNTEAFF. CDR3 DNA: TGTGCCAGCAGCTTACTGAGACCGGACCGAAGGAACACTGAAGCTTTCTTT. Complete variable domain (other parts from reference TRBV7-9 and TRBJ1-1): DTGVSQNPRHKITKRGQNVTFRCDPISEHNRLYWYRQTLGQGPEFLTYFQNEAQLEKSRLLSDRFSAERPKGSFSTLEIQRTEQGDSAMYLCASSLLRPDRRNTEAFFGQGTRLTVV.

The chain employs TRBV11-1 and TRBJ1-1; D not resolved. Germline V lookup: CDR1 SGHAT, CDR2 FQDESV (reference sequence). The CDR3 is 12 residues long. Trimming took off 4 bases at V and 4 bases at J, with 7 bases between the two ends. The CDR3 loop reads CASSSLSTEAFF. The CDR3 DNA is TGTGCCAGCAGCTCCCTAAGCACTGAAGCTTTCTTT.

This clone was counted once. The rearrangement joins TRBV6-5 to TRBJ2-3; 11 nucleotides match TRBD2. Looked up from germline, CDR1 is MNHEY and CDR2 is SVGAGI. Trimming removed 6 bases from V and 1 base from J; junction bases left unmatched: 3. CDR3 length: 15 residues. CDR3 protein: CASSDSGRGTDTQYF. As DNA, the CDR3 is TGTGCCAGCAGCGATAGCGGGAGGGGCACAGATACGCAGTATTTT.

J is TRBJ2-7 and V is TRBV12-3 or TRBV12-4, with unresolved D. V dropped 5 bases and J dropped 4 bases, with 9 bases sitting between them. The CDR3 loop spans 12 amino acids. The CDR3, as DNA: TGTGCCAGCAGTGTAATACCATACGAGCAGTACTTC. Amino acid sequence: CASSVIPYEQYF.

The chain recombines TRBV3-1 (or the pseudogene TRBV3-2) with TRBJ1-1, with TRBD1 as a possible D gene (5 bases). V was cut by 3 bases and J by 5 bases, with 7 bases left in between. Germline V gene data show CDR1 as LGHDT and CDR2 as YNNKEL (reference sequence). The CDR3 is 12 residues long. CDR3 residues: CASSHRTTEAFF. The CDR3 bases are TGTGCCAGCAGCCACCGGACAACTGAAGCTTTCTTT.

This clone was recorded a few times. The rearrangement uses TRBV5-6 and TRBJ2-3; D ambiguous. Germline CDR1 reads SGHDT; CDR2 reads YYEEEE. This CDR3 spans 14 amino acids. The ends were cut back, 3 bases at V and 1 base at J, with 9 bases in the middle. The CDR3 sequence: CASSYIGRTDTQYF. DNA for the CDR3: TGTGCCAGCAGCTACATTGGTCGCACAGATACGCAGTATTTT.

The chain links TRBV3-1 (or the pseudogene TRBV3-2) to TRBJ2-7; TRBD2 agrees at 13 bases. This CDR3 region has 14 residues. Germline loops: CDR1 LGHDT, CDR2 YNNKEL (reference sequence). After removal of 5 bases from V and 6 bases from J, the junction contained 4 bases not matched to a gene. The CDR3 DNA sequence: TGTGCCAGCAGCAGCGGACTAGCGGGGGTCGAGCAGTACTTC. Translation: CASSSGLAGVEQYF.

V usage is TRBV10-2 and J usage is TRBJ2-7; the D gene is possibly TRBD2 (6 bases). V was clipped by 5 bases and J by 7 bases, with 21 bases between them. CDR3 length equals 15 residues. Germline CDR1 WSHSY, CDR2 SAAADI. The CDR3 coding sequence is TGCGCCAGCAGTCAGACTAGTGGCGAGTGGGGTGAGCAGTACTTC. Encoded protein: CASSQTSGEWGEQYF.

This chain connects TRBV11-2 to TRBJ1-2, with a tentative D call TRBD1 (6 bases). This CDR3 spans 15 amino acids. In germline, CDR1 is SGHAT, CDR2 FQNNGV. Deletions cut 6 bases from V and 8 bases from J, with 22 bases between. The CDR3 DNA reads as TGTGCCAGCAGACCCATTTCTGGCAGGGGACAAGGCTACACCTTC. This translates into CASRPISGRGQGYTF. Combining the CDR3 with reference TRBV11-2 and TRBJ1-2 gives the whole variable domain EAGVAQSPRYKIIEKRQSVAFWCNPISGHATLYWYQQILGQGPKLLIQFQNNGVVDDSQLPKDRFSAERLKGVDSTLKIQPAKLEDSAVYLCASRPISGRGQGYTFGSGTRLTVV.

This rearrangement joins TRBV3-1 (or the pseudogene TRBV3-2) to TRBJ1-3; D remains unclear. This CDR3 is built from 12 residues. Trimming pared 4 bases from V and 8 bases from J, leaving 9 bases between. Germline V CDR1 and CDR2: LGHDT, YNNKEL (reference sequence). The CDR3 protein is CASSPDEDTIYF. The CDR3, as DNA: TGTGCCAGCAGCCCAGACGAGGACACCATATATTTT.

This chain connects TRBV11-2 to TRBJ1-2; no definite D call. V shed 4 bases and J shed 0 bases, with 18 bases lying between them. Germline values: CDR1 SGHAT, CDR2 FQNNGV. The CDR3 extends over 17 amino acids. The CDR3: CASSSPRVRRTNYGYTF. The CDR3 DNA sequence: TGTGCCAGCAGCTCCCCGAGGGTCAGGAGAACTAACTATGGCTACACCTTC.

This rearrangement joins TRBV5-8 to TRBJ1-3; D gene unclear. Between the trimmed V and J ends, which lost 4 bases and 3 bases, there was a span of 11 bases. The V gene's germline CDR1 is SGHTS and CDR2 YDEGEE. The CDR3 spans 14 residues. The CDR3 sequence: CASSPGGLGNTIYF. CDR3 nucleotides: TGTGCCAGCAGCCCGGGAGGGCTTGGAAACACCATATATTTT.

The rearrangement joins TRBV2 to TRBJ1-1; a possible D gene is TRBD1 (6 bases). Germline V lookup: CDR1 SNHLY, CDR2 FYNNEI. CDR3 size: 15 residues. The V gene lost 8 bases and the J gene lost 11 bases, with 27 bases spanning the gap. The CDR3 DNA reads TGTGCCAGCCACGGAGGGCAGGGGATTCCTAGTCTGGCTTTCTTT. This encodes CASHGGQGIPSLAFF.

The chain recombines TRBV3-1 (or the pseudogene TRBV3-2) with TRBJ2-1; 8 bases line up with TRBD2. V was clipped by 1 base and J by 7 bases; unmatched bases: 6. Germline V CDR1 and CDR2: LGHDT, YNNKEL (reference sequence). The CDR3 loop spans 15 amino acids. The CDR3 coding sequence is TGTGCCAGCAGCCAAGTTAGCGGGATAGGGAATGAGCAGTTCTTC. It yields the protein CASSQVSGIGNEQFF.

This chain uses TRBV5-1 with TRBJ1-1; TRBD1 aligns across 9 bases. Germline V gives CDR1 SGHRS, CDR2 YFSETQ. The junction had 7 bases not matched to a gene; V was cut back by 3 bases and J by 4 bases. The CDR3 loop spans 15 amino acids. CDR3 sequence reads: CASSSPQGASTEAFF. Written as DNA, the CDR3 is TGCGCCAGCAGCTCCCCACAGGGGGCAAGCACTGAAGCTTTCTTT.

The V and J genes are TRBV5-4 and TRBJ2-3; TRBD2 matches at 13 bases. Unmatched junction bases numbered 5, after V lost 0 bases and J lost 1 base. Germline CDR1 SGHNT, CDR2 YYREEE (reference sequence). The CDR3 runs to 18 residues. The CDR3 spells CASSLGPGTSGGTDTQYF. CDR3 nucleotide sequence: TGTGCCAGCAGCTTGGGGCCCGGGACTAGCGGGGGCACAGATACGCAGTATTTT.

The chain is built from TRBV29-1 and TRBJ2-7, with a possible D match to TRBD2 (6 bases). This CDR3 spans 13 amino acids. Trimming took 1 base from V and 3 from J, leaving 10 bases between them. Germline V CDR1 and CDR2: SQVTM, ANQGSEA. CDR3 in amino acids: CSVEGSGGYEQYF. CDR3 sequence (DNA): TGCAGCGTTGAAGGTTCCGGGGGCTACGAGCAGTACTTC.

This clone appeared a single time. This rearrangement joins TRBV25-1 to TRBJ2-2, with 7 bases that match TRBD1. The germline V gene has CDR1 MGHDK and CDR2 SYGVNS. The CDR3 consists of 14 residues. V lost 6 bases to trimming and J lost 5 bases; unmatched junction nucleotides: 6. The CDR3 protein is CASRQTGKTGELFF. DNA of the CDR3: TGTGCCAGCAGACAGACAGGGAAGACCGGGGAGCTGTTTTTT.

CDR3 protein: CASSSTRGLATYEQYF. CDR3 in DNA: TGCGCCAGCAGCTCGACCCGGGGACTAGCAACCTACGAGCAGTACTTC. The V gene is TRBV5-1, the J gene TRBJ2-7, with 9 bases identical to TRBD2. Germline assignment: CDR1 SGHRS and CDR2 YFSETQ. Trimming at V came to 3 bases and at J to 2 bases, leaving 9 bases not matched to a gene. This CDR3 contains 16 residues.

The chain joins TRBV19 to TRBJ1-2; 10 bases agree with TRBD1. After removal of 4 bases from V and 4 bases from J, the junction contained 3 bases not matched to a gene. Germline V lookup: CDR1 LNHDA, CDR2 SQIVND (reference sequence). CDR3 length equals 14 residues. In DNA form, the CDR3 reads TGTGCCAGTAGTAATTGGACAGGGGGCTATGGCTACACCTTC. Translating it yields CASSNWTGGYGYTF.

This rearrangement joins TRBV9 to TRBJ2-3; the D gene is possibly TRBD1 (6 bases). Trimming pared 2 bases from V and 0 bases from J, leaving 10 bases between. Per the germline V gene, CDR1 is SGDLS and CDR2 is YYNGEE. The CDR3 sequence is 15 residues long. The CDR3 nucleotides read TGTGCCAGCAGCGTTGGACAGACTAGCACAGATACGCAGTATTTT. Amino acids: CASSVGQTSTDTQYF.